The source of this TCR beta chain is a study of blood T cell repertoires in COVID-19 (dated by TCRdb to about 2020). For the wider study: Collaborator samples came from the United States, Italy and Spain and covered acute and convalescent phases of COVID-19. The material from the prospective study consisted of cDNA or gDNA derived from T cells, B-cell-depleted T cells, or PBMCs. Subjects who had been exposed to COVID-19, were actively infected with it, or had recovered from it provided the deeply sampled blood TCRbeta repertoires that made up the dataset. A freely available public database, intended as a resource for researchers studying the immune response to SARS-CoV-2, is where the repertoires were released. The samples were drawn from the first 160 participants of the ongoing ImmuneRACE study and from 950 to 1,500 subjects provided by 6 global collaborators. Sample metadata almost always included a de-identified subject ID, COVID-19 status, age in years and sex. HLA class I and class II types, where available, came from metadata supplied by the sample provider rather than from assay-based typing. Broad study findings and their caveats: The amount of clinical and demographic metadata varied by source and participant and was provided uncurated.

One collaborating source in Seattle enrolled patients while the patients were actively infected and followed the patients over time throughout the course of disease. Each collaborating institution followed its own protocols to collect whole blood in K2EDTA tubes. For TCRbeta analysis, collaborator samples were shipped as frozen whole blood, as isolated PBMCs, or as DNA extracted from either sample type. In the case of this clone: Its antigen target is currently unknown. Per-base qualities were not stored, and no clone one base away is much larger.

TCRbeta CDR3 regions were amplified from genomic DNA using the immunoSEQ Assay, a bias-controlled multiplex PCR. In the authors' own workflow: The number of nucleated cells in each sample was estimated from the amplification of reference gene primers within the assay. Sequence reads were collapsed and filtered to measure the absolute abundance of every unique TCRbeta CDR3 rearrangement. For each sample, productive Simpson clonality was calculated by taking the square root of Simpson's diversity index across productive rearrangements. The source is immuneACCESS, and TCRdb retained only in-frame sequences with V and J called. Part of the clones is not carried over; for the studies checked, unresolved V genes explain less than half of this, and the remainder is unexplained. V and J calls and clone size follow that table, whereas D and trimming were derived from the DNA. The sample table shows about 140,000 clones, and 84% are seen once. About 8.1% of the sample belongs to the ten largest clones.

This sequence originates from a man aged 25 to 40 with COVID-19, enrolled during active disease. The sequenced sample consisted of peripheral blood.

The CDR3 corresponds to CASSIDSQDQPQHF. The DNA sequence is given as TGTGCCAGTAGTATAGATTCCCAGGATCAGCCCCAGCATTTT. The V gene is TRBV19 and the J gene is TRBJ1-5; the D gene identity is not certain. The CDR3 measures 14 amino acids from cysteine to phenylalanine. Left in the record is the CDR3 DNA by itself, 42 bases read in frame from the first base. Cut back by 0 bases and 5 bases, the V and J ends lie 8 bases apart. CDR1 and CDR2, looked up from the germline V gene (reference sequence), are LNHDA and SQIVND.